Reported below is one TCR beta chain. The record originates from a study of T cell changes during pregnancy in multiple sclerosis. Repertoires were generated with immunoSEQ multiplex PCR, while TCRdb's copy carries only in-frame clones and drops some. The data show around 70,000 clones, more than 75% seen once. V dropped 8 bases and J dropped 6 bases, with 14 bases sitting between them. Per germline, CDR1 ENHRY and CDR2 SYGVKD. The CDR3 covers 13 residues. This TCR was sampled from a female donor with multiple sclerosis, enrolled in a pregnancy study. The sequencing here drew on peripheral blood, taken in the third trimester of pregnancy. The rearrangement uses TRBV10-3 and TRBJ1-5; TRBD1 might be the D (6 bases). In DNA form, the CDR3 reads TGTGCCATCGCCTCTGGGGGCTCTCAGCCCCAGCATTTT. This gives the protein CAIASGGSQPQHF.